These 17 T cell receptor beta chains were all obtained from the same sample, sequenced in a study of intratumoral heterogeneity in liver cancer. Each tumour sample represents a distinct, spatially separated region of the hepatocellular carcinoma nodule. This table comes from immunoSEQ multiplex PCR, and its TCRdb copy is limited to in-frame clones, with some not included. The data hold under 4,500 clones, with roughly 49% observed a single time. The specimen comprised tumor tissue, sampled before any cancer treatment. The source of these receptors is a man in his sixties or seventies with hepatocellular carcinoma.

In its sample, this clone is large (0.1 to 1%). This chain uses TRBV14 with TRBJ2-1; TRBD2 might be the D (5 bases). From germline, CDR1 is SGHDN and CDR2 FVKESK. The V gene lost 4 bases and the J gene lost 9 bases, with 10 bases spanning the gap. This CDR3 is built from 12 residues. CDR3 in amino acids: CASSPGILEQFF. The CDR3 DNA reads TGTGCCAGCAGCCCGGGGATCCTTGAGCAGTTCTTC. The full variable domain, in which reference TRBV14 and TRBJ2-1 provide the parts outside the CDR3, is EAGVTQFPSHSVIEKGQTVTLRCDPISGHDNLYWYRRVMGKEIKFLLHFVKESKQDESGMPNNRFLAERTGGTYSTLKVQPAELEDSGVYFCASSPGILEQFFGPGTRLTVL.

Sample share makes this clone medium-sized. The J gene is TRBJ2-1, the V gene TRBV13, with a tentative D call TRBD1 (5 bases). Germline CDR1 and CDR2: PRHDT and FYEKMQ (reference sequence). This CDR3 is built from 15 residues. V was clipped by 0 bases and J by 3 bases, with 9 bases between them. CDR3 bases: TGTGCCAGCAGCTTAGGCCTCAGGGTCTACAATGAGCAGTTCTTC. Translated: CASSLGLRVYNEQFF.

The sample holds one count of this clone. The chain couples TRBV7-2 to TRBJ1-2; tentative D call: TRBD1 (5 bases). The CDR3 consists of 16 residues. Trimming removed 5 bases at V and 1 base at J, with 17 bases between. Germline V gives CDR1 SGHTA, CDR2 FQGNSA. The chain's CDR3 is CASSPGGWPFNYGYTF. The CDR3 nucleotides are TGTGCCAGCAGCCCCGGGGGGTGGCCTTTTAACTATGGCTACACCTTC.

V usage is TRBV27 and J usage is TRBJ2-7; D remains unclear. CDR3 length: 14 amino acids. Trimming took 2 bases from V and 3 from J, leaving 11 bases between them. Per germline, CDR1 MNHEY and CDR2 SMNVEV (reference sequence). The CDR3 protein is CASSLAGRFYEQYF. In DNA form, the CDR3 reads TGTGCCAGCAGTTTAGCAGGCAGGTTCTACGAGCAGTACTTC.

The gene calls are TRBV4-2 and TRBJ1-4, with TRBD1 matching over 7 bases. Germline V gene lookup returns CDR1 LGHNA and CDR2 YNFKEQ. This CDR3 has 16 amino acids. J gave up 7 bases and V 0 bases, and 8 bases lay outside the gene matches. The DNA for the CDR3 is TGTGCCAGCAGCCAAGATCGAGGGGGCGAGGGTGAAAAACTGTTTTTT. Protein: CASSQDRGGEGEKLFF.

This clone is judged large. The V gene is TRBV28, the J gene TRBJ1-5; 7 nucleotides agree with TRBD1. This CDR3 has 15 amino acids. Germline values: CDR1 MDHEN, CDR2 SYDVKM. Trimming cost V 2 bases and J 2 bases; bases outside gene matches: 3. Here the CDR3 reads CASSLGTEGNQPQHF. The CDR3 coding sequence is TGTGCCAGCAGTTTAGGGACAGAAGGCAATCAGCCCCAGCATTTT. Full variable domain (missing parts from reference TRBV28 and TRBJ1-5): DVKVTQSSRYLVKRTGEKVFLECVQDMDHENMFWYRQDPGLGLRLIYFSYDVKMKEKGDIPEGYSVSREKKERFSLILESASTNQTSMYLCASSLGTEGNQPQHFGDGTRLSIL.

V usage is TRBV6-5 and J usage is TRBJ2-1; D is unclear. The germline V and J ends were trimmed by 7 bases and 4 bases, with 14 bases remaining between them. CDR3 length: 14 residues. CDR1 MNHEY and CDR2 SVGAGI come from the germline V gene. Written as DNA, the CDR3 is TGTGCCAGCAAAGGCACTCCTCCGTACAATGAGCAGTTCTTC. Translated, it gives CASKGTPPYNEQFF.

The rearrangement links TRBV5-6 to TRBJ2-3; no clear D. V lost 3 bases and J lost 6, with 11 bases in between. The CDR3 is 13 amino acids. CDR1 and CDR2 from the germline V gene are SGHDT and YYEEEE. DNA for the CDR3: TGTGCCAGCAGCTGGTGGCCGCCGGATACGCAGTATTTT. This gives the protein CASSWWPPDTQYF.

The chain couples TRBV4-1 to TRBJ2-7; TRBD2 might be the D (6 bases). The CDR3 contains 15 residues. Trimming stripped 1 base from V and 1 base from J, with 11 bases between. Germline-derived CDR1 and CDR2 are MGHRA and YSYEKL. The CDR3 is CASSQAGRGSYEQYF. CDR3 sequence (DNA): TGCGCCAGCAGCCAAGCGGGTCGGGGGTCCTACGAGCAGTACTTC.

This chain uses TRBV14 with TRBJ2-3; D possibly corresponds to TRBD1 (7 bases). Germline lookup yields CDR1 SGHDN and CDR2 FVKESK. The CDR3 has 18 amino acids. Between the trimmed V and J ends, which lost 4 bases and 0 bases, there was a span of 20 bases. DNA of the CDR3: TGTGCCAGCAGCCCCCTTGAGGAGGGGACAGCCAGCACAGATACGCAGTATTTT. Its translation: CASSPLEEGTASTDTQYF.

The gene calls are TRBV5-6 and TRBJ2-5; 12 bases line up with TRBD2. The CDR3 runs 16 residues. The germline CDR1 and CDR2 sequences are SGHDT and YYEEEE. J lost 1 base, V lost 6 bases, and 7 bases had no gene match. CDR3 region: CASTPRLAGAQETQYF. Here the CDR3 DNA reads TGTGCCAGCACCCCGCGACTAGCGGGGGCCCAAGAGACCCAGTACTTC.

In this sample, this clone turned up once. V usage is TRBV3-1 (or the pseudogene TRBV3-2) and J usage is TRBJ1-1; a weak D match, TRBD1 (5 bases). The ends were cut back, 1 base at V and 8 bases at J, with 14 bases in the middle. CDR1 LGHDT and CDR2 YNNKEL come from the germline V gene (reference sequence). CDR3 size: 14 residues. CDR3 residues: CASSQARETSEAFF. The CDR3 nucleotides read TGTGCCAGCAGCCAAGCCAGGGAGACATCGGAAGCTTTCTTT.

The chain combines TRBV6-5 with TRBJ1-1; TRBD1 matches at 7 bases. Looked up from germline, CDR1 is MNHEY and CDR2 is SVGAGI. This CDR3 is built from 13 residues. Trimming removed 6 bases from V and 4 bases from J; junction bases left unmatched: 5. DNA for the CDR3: TGTGCCAGCAGGACAGGGTTGGTCACTGAAGCTTTCTTT. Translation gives CASRTGLVTEAFF.

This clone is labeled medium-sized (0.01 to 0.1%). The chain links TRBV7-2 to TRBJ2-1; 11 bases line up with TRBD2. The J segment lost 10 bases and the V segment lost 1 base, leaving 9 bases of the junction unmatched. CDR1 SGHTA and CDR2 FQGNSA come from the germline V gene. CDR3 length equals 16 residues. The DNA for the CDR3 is TGTGCCAGCAGCTTAGAGTTAGCGGGGGGGACAAGCGAGCAGTTCTTC. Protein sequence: CASSLELAGGTSEQFF.

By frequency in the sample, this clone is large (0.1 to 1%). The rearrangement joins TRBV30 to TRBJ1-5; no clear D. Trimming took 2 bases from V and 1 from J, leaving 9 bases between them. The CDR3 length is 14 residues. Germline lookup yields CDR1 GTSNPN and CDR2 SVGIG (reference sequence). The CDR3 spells CAWSFFTSNQPQHF. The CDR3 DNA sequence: TGTGCCTGGAGTTTTTTCACCAGCAATCAGCCCCAGCATTTT.

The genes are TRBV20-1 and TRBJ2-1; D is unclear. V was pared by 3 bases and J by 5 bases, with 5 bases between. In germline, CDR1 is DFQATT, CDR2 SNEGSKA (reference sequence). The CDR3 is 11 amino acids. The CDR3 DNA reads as TGCAGTGCTAGTCTGGACAATGAGCAGTTCTTC. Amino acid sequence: CSASLDNEQFF.

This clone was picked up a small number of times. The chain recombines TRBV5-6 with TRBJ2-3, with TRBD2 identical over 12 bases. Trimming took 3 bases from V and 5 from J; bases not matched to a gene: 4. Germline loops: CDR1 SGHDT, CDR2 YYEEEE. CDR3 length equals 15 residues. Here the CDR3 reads CASSWTSGDRDTQYF. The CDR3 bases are TGTGCCAGCAGCTGGACTAGCGGGGACAGAGATACGCAGTATTTT.